This entry lists 16 T cell receptor beta chains sequenced from one sample in a study of cytomegalovirus exposure and HLA in healthy donors. The PCR had 60 Vbeta and 13 Jbeta primers. Clones were sequenced by immunoSEQ multiplex PCR, and TCRdb holds only the in-frame ones, with some missing. The sample includes roughly 55,000 clones, around 80% of them seen just once. The specimen sequenced was PBMCs. The receptors were gathered from a boy aged 5 to 17 in good health and CMV-seropositive.

The chain is built from TRBV20-1 and TRBJ2-3, with D hard to call. With 0 bases removed from V and 5 bases from J, the gap between germline ends came to 3 bases. CDR3 length equals 11 residues. Germline assignment: CDR1 DFQATT and CDR2 SNEGSKA (reference sequence). The CDR3 DNA follows: TGCAGTGCTAGAGACCTAGATACGCAGTATTTT. It specifies CSARDLDTQYF.

Comment on this clone: An end of the junction differs from the germline gene, which may be a read error. The chain recombines TRBV7-9 with TRBJ1-4, with 8 bases that match TRBD1. Germline CDR1 is SEHNR and CDR2 is FQNEAQ (reference sequence). There are 16 residues in the CDR3. The CDR3 nucleotides are TGTTCCAGCAGCTTAAACGGCGGACAGGGCGGTGAAAAACTGTTTTTT. It yields the protein CSSSLNGGQGGEKLFF.

This clone was detected only a few times. The J gene is TRBJ1-5, the V gene TRBV19; tentative D call: TRBD1 (5 bases). Germline-derived CDR1 and CDR2 are LNHDA and SQIVND (reference sequence). This CDR3 is built from 13 residues. Trimming pared 3 bases from V and 9 bases from J, leaving 12 bases between. The CDR3 DNA is TGTGCCAGTAGTATCGACAGTCGTCGGCCCCAGCATTTT. It translates to CASSIDSRRPQHF. Combining the CDR3 with reference TRBV19 and TRBJ1-5 gives the whole variable domain DGGITQSPKYLFRKEGQNVTLSCEQNLNHDAMYWYRQDPGQGLRLIYYSQIVNDFQKGDIAEGYSVSREKKESFPLTVTSAQKNPTAFYLCASSIDSRRPQHFGDGTRLSIL.

The chain recombines TRBV5-4 with TRBJ2-5; 10 bases align to TRBD2. There are 16 residues in the CDR3. In germline, CDR1 is SGHNT, CDR2 YYREEE (reference sequence). J gave up 1 base and V 6 bases, and 9 bases lay outside the gene matches. In DNA, the CDR3 is TGTGCCAGCAAACAGCGGGGGGGCCCTTCCCAAGAGACCCAGTACTTC. Its protein product is CASKQRGGPSQETQYF.

The chain links TRBV2 to TRBJ1-2; 7 bases match TRBD1. With 6 bases clipped from V and 8 bases from J, the junction kept 3 bases outside the gene matches. This CDR3 is built from 11 residues. Germline CDR1 reads SNHLY; CDR2 reads FYNNEI. As DNA, the CDR3 is TGTGCCAGCAGCAGGGACAGCGGCTACACCTTC. Translated: CASSRDSGYTF. The variable domain in full, completed from reference TRBV2 and TRBJ1-2, reads EPEVTQTPSHQVTQMGQEVILRCVPISNHLYFYWYRQILGQKVEFLVSFYNNEISEKSEIFDDQFSVERPDGSNFTLKIRSTKLEDSAMYFCASSRDSGYTFGSGTRLTVV.

The genes are TRBV11-2 and TRBJ2-7; TRBD1 is a possible D gene (5 bases). Germline V gives CDR1 SGHAT, CDR2 FQNNGV. The V end lost 1 base, the J end lost 0 bases, and 7 bases lay between the germline ends. The CDR3 length is 14 residues. The CDR3 coding sequence is TGTGCCAGCAGCTTAGGTGGGGCCTCCTACGAGCAGTACTTC. As protein: CASSLGGASYEQYF.

The J gene is TRBJ1-5, the V gene TRBV19; D remains unclear. Trimming shortened V by 5 bases and J by 7 bases, and 21 bases separated the two germline ends. Looked up from germline, CDR1 is LNHDA and CDR2 is SQIVND (reference sequence). The CDR3 totals 16 residues. In DNA form, the CDR3 reads TGTGCCAGTAGTCTCTCCCTGTGGGAGGGTGCACAGCCCCAGCATTTT. Translated, it gives CASSLSLWEGAQPQHF.

V is TRBV7-2 and J is TRBJ2-1, with D possibly matching TRBD2 (6 bases). Trimming removed 1 base at V and 6 bases at J, with 16 bases between. Germline CDR1 and CDR2: SGHTA and FQGNSA. This CDR3 is built from 16 residues. The CDR3 nucleotides read TGTGCCAGCAGCTTAGTCCCGGTTGCGGGGCTCAATGAGCAGTTCTTC. Residues: CASSLVPVAGLNEQFF. The whole variable domain, remainder taken from reference TRBV7-2 and TRBJ2-1, is GAGVSQSPSNKVTEKGKDVELRCDPISGHTALYWYRQSLGQGLEFLIYFQGNSAPDKSGLPSDRFSAERTGGSVSTLTIQRTQQEDSAVYLCASSLVPVAGLNEQFFGPGTRLTVL.

This rearrangement joins TRBV5-6 to TRBJ1-1; maybe TRBD1 (5 bases). V lost 0 bases, J lost 1 base, and 10 bases lay in between. This CDR3 region has 15 residues. Per germline, CDR1 SGHDT and CDR2 YYEEEE. In nucleotides, the CDR3 is TGTGCCAGCAGCTTGGCCCTGACAGAGAACACTGAAGCTTTCTTT. This codes for CASSLALTENTEAFF.

This clone was detected a few times. This chain links TRBV19 with TRBJ1-6; 7 bases agree with TRBD1. The V segment lost 5 bases and the J segment 8 bases; nucleotides outside the gene matches: 9. The CDR3 loop spans 15 amino acids. The V gene's germline CDR1 is LNHDA and CDR2 SQIVND (reference sequence). Here the CDR3 DNA reads TGTGCCAGTAGTGTTTCTCAGGGGGGAGATTCACCCCTCCACTTT. As protein: CASSVSQGGDSPLHF.

Concerning this clone: An end of the junction does not agree with germline; a read error may underlie this. The genes are TRBV6-5 and TRBJ2-7; D might be TRBD2 (6 bases). This CDR3 region has 14 residues. Looked up from germline, CDR1 is MNHEY and CDR2 is SVGAGI. The CDR3 reads CASSPLGSSYEQYF. Written as DNA, the CDR3 is TGTGCCAGCAGTCCTCTCGGGAGCTCCTATGAGCAGTACTTC.

The chain joins TRBV4-1 to TRBJ2-7, with D uncertain. Trimming pared 1 base from V and 6 bases from J, leaving 10 bases between. Germline loops: CDR1 MGHRA, CDR2 YSYEKL. CDR3 length equals 13 residues. The CDR3 nucleotides are TGCGCCAGCAGCCAAGTGCAGTCCCGCGAGCAGTACTTC. It codes for CASSQVQSREQYF.

The table lists this clone with a few counts. The DNA for the CDR3 is TGTGCCAGCTCACCCCAACCGGAGGACGAGCAGTACTTC. Its protein is CASSPQPEDEQYF. The chain carries TRBV18 and TRBJ2-7; the D gene is possibly TRBD2 (5 bases). Germline V gives CDR1 KGHSH, CDR2 LQKENI. This CDR3 region has 13 residues. V gave up 3 bases and J gave up 5 bases, with 11 bases separating them.

As to this clone: The same CDR3 arises from other DNA sequences in this sample as well. The gene calls are TRBV10-3 and TRBJ2-3; 10 nucleotides line up with TRBD2. Germline CDR1 ENHRY, CDR2 SYGVKD. Trimming removed 8 bases from V and 1 base from J; junction bases left unmatched: 3. CDR3 length: 14 amino acids. In DNA, the CDR3 is TGTGCCATCGGCCTAGCGGGGGGCACAGATACGCAGTATTTT. This sequence encodes CAIGLAGGTDTQYF.

The gene calls are TRBV2 and TRBJ2-5; possible D gene TRBD2, 5 bases. This CDR3 is 10 amino acids long. Germline lookup yields CDR1 SNHLY and CDR2 FYNNEI. V was pared by 5 bases and J by 12 bases, with 10 bases between. The CDR3 loop reads CASSPPGKYF. CDR3 bases: TGTGCCAGCAGTCCGCCGGGGAAGTACTTC.

This clone was seen just once. The J gene is TRBJ2-7, the V gene TRBV9, with D possibly matching TRBD2 (5 bases). The CDR3 has 14 residues. From germline, CDR1 is SGDLS and CDR2 YYNGEE. The V end lost 2 bases, the J end lost 3 bases, and 12 bases lay between the germline ends. The CDR3 bases are TGTGCCAGCAGCGTCGGACTGTACAACTACGAGCAGTACTTC. Amino acids: CASSVGLYNYEQYF.